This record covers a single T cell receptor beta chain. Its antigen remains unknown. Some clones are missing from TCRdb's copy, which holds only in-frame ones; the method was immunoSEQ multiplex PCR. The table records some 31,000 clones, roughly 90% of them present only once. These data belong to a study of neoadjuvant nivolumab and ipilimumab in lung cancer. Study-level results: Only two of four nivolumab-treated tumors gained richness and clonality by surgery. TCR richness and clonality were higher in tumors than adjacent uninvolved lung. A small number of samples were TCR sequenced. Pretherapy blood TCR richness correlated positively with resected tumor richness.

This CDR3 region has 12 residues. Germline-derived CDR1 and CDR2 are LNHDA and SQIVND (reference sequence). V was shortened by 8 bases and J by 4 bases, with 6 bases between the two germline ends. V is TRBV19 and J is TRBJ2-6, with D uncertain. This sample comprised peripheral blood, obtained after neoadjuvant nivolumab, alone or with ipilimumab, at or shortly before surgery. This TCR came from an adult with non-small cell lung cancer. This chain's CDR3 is CASFSGANVLTF. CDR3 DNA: TGTGCCAGTTTTTCCGGGGCCAACGTCCTGACTTTC.